This T cell receptor beta chain emerged from a study of a mutant IDH1 vaccine in newly diagnosed glioma listed by TCRdb under 2021. Regarding the study in general: Patients received eight vaccinations in weeks 1, 3, 5, 7, 11, 15, 19 and 23, corresponding to visits V03 through V10. Vaccination started 4-6 weeks after radiotherapy alone, or was given together with temozolomide cycles in the groups whose treatment included chemotherapy. Of the 25 to 35 treated patients, approximately 60% were male and roughly 38% were female, and a mean age of around 40 years was recorded. Before enrollment, most patients had been given radiochemotherapy with temozolomide as standard therapy, while the rest had received either radiotherapy alone or temozolomide alone. Six visits were used for peripheral blood collection: V03 (baseline), V05, V07, V10, V12 and V13. For exploratory analyses, longitudinal TCRB deep sequencing was carried out in about two dozen treated patients wherever samples were available.

The library came from the immunoSEQ multiplex PCR assay. Rearranged TCR beta chain sequences were amplified using the hsTCRB Kit according to the manufacturer's protocol. An Illumina MiSeq was used to sequence the TCRB libraries. On the authors' methods: The proprietary platform of the kit vendor was used for demultiplexing, trimming and gene mapping. TCRdb took this table from immuneACCESS and kept in-frame rearrangements with V and J called. Such tables lack part of the clones; where checked against another copy, unresolved V genes explain under half of the gap, and the rest is unexplained. D and trimming come from the DNA, and the V and J calls and clone size come from that table. The sample table holds 40,000 or so clones, of which around 84% were seen once. 2% to 3% of the sample is held by the ten biggest clonotypes. Regarding this clone: Which antigen it targets is not known. Base qualities are not provided; no much larger clone lies one nucleotide away.

CDR1 SGHDT and CDR2 YYEEEE are derived from the germline V gene. Deletion took 4 bases off V and 0 bases off J, with a span of 15 bases between the germline ends. Including the terminal cysteine and phenylalanine, the CDR3 comprises 16 residues. CDR3 DNA is the only sequence kept; it has 48 bases, read in frame from the first base. Broader findings and caveats from the paper: The authors stated that sample limitations prevented analyses of patient blood samples from being reproduced. Availability determined which PBMC samples were chosen for TCRB deep sequencing. Immune responses induced by the vaccine were seen in 90% to 95% of patients across multiple MHC alleles. Pseudoprogression seemed to be unrelated to changes in the top peripheral T cell clonotypes found by TCRB sequencing.

Per the publication, the time point label means: week 23, last vaccination. Each vaccine dose, consisting of 300 ug of a 20-mer mutant IDH1 peptide in Montanide, was administered subcutaneously with topical imiquimod. Newly diagnosed WHO grade 3 or 4 IDH1-mutant astrocytomas showing loss of nuclear ATRX were present in the donors. The samples were drawn from NOA16, a multicentre, single-arm, open-label phase I trial in Germany that tested a mutant IDH1 peptide vaccine in humans for the first time. Genomic DNA for TCRB sequencing was isolated from EDTA blood with the DNeasy Blood and Tissue Kit. This sequence was found in a woman aged 18-35 years with glioma. Some clones in this sample may be carry-over from other donors' samples. Rearrangement joined TRBV5-6 to TRBJ2-3; TRBD1 is possibly the D segment (6 matching bases). Here the sequenced sample was PBMCs, taken from a glioma patient whose treatment included an IDH1 peptide vaccine. The DNA is as follows: TGTGCCAGCAGCATAGGCCGTGGACAGAGCACAGATACGCAGTATTTT. This encodes CASSIGRGQSTDTQYF.